The sequence of this T cell receptor beta chain was determined in a study of T cells in Graves' hyperthyroidism and ophthalmopathy. Regarding the study as a whole: Ophthalmopathy stood apart from stable hyperthyroidism in a 13 V-J model. Ophthalmopathy got predicted by the model a median around 6.8 months before its onset. Expanded thyroid clonotypes (above 0.001) were mostly also found in blood.

In making diagnoses, clinical symptoms, serum thyroxine and TRAb, thyroid ultrasound and orbital computed tomography were all used. The CDR3 consists of 14 residues. V shed 3 bases and J shed 2 bases, with 11 bases lying between them. Germline V gene sequence: CDR1 MNHGY, CDR2 SVAAGI. For this clonotype: The antigen is unknown.

It was RNA transcripts that yielded the amplified TCR beta CDR3 regions. Carried out on the TCR CDR3, a first-round RT-PCR used the HTBI primer set. TCRdb re-called the multiplex PCR reads through MiXCR, storing one row per CDR3 protein. The table includes fewer than 650,000 distinct CDR3 sequences, around 14% detected once. The sequenced sample was blood. The V and J genes are TRBV6-9 and TRBJ2-7; maybe TRBD1 (6 bases). The clonotype was recovered from a woman younger than 30 with Graves' ophthalmopathy. DNA for the CDR3: TGTGCCAGCAGTTACAGACAGGTTACCTACGAGCAGTACTTC. Translation gives CASSYRQVTYEQYF.